This T cell receptor beta chain came from a study of blood T cell repertoires in COVID-19. Across the study: Nucleic acid was either cDNA or gDNA, and it came from T cells, B-cell-depleted T cells, or PBMCs.

Original methodology: Reference gene primer amplification gave estimated nucleated cell counts. Some clones are missing from TCRdb's copy, which holds only in-frame ones; the method was immunoSEQ multiplex PCR. V, J and clone size derive from that table, while D and trimming were established from the DNA sequence. Found here are about 50,000 clones, around 86% of them singletons; the top ten hold 10%. The V and J ends lost 0 bases and 6 bases, in that order; junction bases with no gene match: 9. This CDR3 comprises 16 residues. Per the germline V gene, CDR1 is SGHAT and CDR2 is FQDESV (reference sequence).

This TCR derives from a human donor in a cohort sampled during active COVID-19. The sequencing input was peripheral blood. This chain links TRBV11-1 with TRBJ2-7; 9 bases fit TRBD2. The DNA for the CDR3 is TGTGCCAGCAGCTTAGCTAGCGGGGGTGCCCGAGGCGAGCAGTACTTC. It specifies CASSLASGGARGEQYF. Based on the CDR3 plus reference TRBV11-1 and TRBJ2-7, the full variable domain is EAEVAQSPRYKITEKSQAVAFWCDPISGHATLYWYRQILGQGPELLVQFQDESVVDDSQLPKDRFSAERLKGVDSTLKIQPAELGDSAMYLCASSLASGGARGEQYFGPGTRLTVT.